A selection of T cell receptor beta chains follows, all from one sample in a study of Graves' ophthalmopathy and Graves' hyperthyroidism. MiXCR, applied by TCRdb to the multiplex PCR reads, yields one record per CDR3 protein. Of about 400,000 distinct CDR3 sequences listed, under 25% are singletons. Material: peripheral blood. The receptors derive from a woman aged 18-29 years with stable Graves' hyperthyroidism. The CDR3 runs from the conserved cysteine through the conserved F or W. Each record gives: D gene, J gene, clone size, V gene, CDR3 DNA, CDR3 protein. D genes are given only for firm matches. Clone size is stated in some rows and not others, as once, few, many or a class when expanded.

TRBD1	TRBJ2-7	NA	TRBV6-2/TRBV6-3	TGTGCCAGCAGTTATAACAGGGGAAGCGAGCAGTACTTC	CASSYNRGSEQYF
TRBD2	TRBJ2-2	many	TRBV5-1	TGCGCCAGCAGCTTGGTAGCGGGAGGGCCAGGAAACACCGGGGAGCTGTTTTTT	CASSLVAGGPGNTGELFF
TRBD1	TRBJ1-2	many	TRBV24-1	TGTGCCACCAGTGATTCTCGACAGGGGGGTTTGGATGGCTACACCTTC	CATSDSRQGGLDGYTF
NA	TRBJ2-5	many	TRBV7-2	TGTGCCAGCAGCTTAGTTGGGGCGGGACTTGGAGAGACCCAGTACTTC	CASSLVGAGLGETQYF
NA	TRBJ1-2	many	TRBV6-4	TGTGCCAGCAGTCCGACAAGGGCCGGCTATGGCTACACCTTC	CASSPTRAGYGYTF
TRBD1	TRBJ2-7	many	TRBV20-1	TGCAGTGCTAGTTTCAGGGGGAGCTCCTACGAGCAGTACTTC	CSASFRGSSYEQYF
TRBD2	TRBJ2-7	many	TRBV20-1	TGCAGTGCTCCCCGGGGGGGACTAGCTGCCAACGAGCAGTACTTC	CSAPRGGLAANEQYF
NA	TRBJ1-2	NA	TRBV6-1	TGTGCCAGCAGCCGCGAGGGGAGAAACTATGGCTACACCTTC	CASSREGRNYGYTF
NA	TRBJ1-5	many	TRBV6-1	TGTGCCAGCAGTGGGACTCTAAAAAACTCAAGAAGCTATTTTAATCTCAATCAGCCCCAGCATTTT	CASSGTLKNSRSYFNLNQPQHF
NA	TRBJ1-3	many	TRBV7-2	TGTGCCAGCAGCTTAGCCCTGGCCGCCCGAGGAAACACCATATATTTT	CASSLALAARGNTIYF
TRBD2	TRBJ2-7	many	TRBV7-8	TGTGCCAGCAGCTTAGCCGGGACTAGCTTGACCTACGAGCAGTACTTC	CASSLAGTSLTYEQYF
TRBD1	TRBJ1-6	few	TRBV30	TGTGCCTGGAGTGTCAGGGGGGACTCACCCCTCCACTTT	CAWSVRGDSPLHF
TRBD1	TRBJ1-6	many	TRBV2	TGTGCCAGCAAGTTTACAGGGGTGGGAGGTTCACCCCTCCACTTT	CASKFTGVGGSPLHF
NA	TRBJ2-7	NA	TRBV9	TGTGCCAGCAGCGTAGGGGGCCCTCCACTCGAGCAGTACTTC	CASSVGGPPLEQYF
NA	TRBJ1-1	many	TRBV12-3/TRBV12-4	TGTGCCAGCAGTTTATCGGATCTAGGGACAGCTTTCTTT	CASSLSDLGTAFF
NA	TRBJ1-5	many	TRBV7-8	TGTGCCAGCAGCCAAAGAGATCAGCCCCAGCATTTT	CASSQRDQPQHF
NA	TRBJ1-3	many	TRBV7-2	TGTGCCAGCAGCTTAAGTGGCGGCCCTGGAAACACCATATATTTT	CASSLSGGPGNTIYF
NA	TRBJ1-5	many	TRBV6-2/TRBV6-3	TGTGCCAGCAGTGGAGGGAACAGACGTCAGCCCCAGCATTTT	CASSGGNRRQPQHF
TRBD1	TRBJ1-1	once	TRBV6-1	TGTGCCAGCGGGGGACAGATAACTGAAGCTTTCTTT	CASGGQITEAFF
NA	TRBJ1-5	many	TRBV19	TGTGCCAGTAGGCGTTCAGGACTAAGCGATCAGCCCCAGCATTTT	CASRRSGLSDQPQHF
TRBD2	TRBJ2-5	many	TRBV30	TGTGCCTGGAGTAGGGGACTAGCGCATACACAAGAGACCCAGTACTTC	CAWSRGLAHTQETQYF
TRBD1	TRBJ2-6	many	TRBV25-1	TGTGCCAGCACCCCAGGGGGCGGCTCTGGGGCCAACGTCCTGACTTTC	CASTPGGGSGANVLTF
NA	TRBJ1-1	many	TRBV10-3	TGTGCCATCAGTTTAGACGGATTGAACACTGAAGCTTTCTTT	CAISLDGLNTEAFF